The 23 T cell receptor beta chains below were found in one sample sequenced in a study of human T cells and chemical hapten exposure. Time point reported: patch test 3, about 24 weeks after DPC sensitization. Sample treatment: therapeutic diphenylcyclopropenone sensitization with weekly scalp DPC. TCRdb re-derived calls from the RACE reads in MiXCR, one entry per CDR3 protein. Of some 110,000 distinct CDR3 sequences listed, about 11% are singletons. The sequencing here drew on whole blood, taken in connection with sensitization to the hapten diphenylcyclopropenone (DPC). Receptors were obtained from a woman aged 45-65 years with alopecia areata. Some clones in this sample may be carry-over from other donors' samples.

In its sample, this clonotype was seen many times. The chain links TRBV2 to TRBJ2-5; 8 bases match TRBD2. The CDR3 has 16 amino acids. Germline loops: CDR1 SNHLY, CDR2 FYNNEI. V lost 2 bases and J lost 5; bases outside the gene matches: 10. CDR3 amino acids: CASSEFQGLVSETQYF. The CDR3 nucleotides read TGTGCCAGCAGTGAATTTCAGGGACTAGTTAGCGAGACCCAGTACTTC.

This rearrangement joins TRBV5-1 to TRBJ2-6; no reliable D call. Germline V gene data show CDR1 as SGHRS and CDR2 as YFSETQ. Trimming left V 4 bases short and J 0 bases short, with 11 bases between. This CDR3 has 16 amino acids. As DNA, the CDR3 is TGCGCCAGCAGCCCGGACGTCGTCTCTGGGGCCAACGTCCTGACTTTC. The encoded protein is CASSPDVVSGANVLTF.

The chain employs TRBV2 and TRBJ2-3, with D unclear. Trimming removed 5 bases from V and 2 bases from J, with 11 bases in between. Germline CDR1 and CDR2: SNHLY and FYNNEI. This CDR3 is built from 14 residues. The CDR3 region is CASSPGRITDTQYF. The CDR3 DNA reads TGTGCCAGCAGTCCTGGACGGATCACAGATACGCAGTATTTT.

There are a few counts of this clonotype. The chain has TRBV7-8 and TRBJ1-6, with 11 positions matching TRBD1. V lost 5 bases, J lost 5 bases, and 5 bases stayed unmatched. Germline loops: CDR1 SGHVS, CDR2 FQNEAQ. This CDR3 has 16 amino acids. The CDR3 protein is CASSRTGGIDNSPLHF. In nucleotides, the CDR3 is TGTGCCAGCAGCCGGACAGGGGGCATTGATAATTCACCCCTCCACTTT.

V is TRBV7-2 and J is TRBJ1-1; D gene unclear. The CDR3 consists of 14 residues. The V end was cut by 2 bases, the J end by 0 bases, with 7 bases between. Germline V gives CDR1 SGHTA, CDR2 FQGNSA. The DNA of the CDR3 is TGTGCCAGCAGCTTAAGCACCTTGAACACTGAAGCTTTCTTT. It is translated as CASSLSTLNTEAFF.

This clonotype was picked up many times. J is TRBJ2-1 and V is TRBV6-4, with 7 bases that match TRBD2. V lost 3 bases and J lost 1; bases outside the gene matches: 12. Per the germline V gene, CDR1 is MRHNA and CDR2 is SNTAGT. The CDR3 has 18 amino acids. The CDR3 coding sequence is TGTGCCAGCAGTGAAGGTCGGGGCGGGGGAATTTCCTACAATGAGCAGTTCTTC. The encoded protein is CASSEGRGGGISYNEQFF.

This clonotype is a singleton in its sample. The chain links TRBV4-1 to TRBJ1-4, with D possibly being TRBD1 (5 bases). The CDR3 is made up of 14 amino acids. Trimming removed 1 base from V and 6 bases from J, with 9 bases in between. CDR1 is MGHRA, CDR2 YSYEKL, per germline. CDR3 loop: CASSQVGGDEKLFF. CDR3 in DNA: TGCGCCAGCAGCCAAGTTGGAGGGGATGAAAAACTGTTTTTT.

This clonotype occurred a few times. This chain joins TRBV6-5 and TRBJ1-2; 8 positions match TRBD1. With 2 bases clipped from V and 6 bases from J, the junction kept 8 bases outside the gene matches. Per germline, CDR1 MNHEY and CDR2 SVGAGI. The CDR3 length is 15 residues. The CDR3: CASSYGDGTGHGYTF. In nucleotides, the CDR3 is TGTGCCAGCAGTTACGGGGATGGGACAGGACATGGCTACACCTTC.

The chain couples TRBV10-2 to TRBJ1-6; D gene ambiguous. Germline CDR1 is WSHSY and CDR2 is SAAADI. The V gene lost 0 bases and the J gene lost 7 bases, with 10 bases spanning the gap. The CDR3 is 15 residues long. CDR3 DNA: TGCGCCAGCAGTGAGTCGAAGGCCGGGAATTCACCCCTCCACTTT. Its translation: CASSESKAGNSPLHF.

This sequence joins TRBV6-2 or TRBV6-3 and TRBJ2-6, with 10 bases lining up with TRBD2. Germline CDR1 MNHEY, CDR2 SVGEGT. The V and J ends lost 6 bases and 0 bases, in that order; junction bases with no gene match: 11. This CDR3 comprises 19 residues. CDR3 sequence (DNA): TGTGCCAGCAGCTCTCTCCTAGCGGGAGCCCCCTCTGGGGCCAACGTCCTGACTTTC. It encodes CASSSLLAGAPSGANVLTF.

The chain joins TRBV27 to TRBJ2-5; D may be TRBD2 (6 bases). Germline CDR1 is MNHEY and CDR2 is SMNVEV (reference sequence). Trimming took off 6 bases at V and 2 bases at J, with 13 bases between the two ends. This CDR3 has 14 residues. The CDR3 DNA is TGTGCCAGCAGGCGGGGCAGGGATCAAGAGACCCAGTACTTC. Its translation is CASRRGRDQETQYF.

This clonotype was found a few times. The CDR3: CASSSGLAGGPPDTQYF. In nucleotides, the CDR3 is TGCGCCAGCAGCTCGGGACTAGCGGGGGGGCCCCCAGATACGCAGTATTTT. This chain links TRBV5-1 with TRBJ2-3, with 16 nucleotides matching TRBD2. CDR3 size: 17 residues. CDR1 and CDR2 from the germline V gene are SGHRS and YFSETQ. After removal of 3 bases from V and 4 bases from J, the junction contained 5 bases not matched to a gene.

The gene calls are TRBV5-1 and TRBJ1-1; 9 bases match TRBD1. J was trimmed by 4 bases and V by 4 bases; bases with no gene match: 11. Germline-derived CDR1 and CDR2 are SGHRS and YFSETQ. The CDR3 is 16 amino acids. The CDR3 nucleotides read TGCGCCAGCAGCCCAGGGACAGGGAGGGTGAGCACTGAAGCTTTCTTT. This encodes CASSPGTGRVSTEAFF. The entire variable domain, with the rest obtained from reference TRBV5-1 and TRBJ1-1, is as follows: KAGVTQTPRYLIKTRGQQVTLSCSPISGHRSVSWYQQTPGQGLQFLFEYFSETQRNKGNFPGRFSGRQFSNSRSEMNVSTLELGDSALYLCASSPGTGRVSTEAFFGQGTRLTVV.

This clonotype was observed at least ten times. This chain connects TRBV12-3 or TRBV12-4 to TRBJ2-1, with a weak D call TRBD1 (6 bases). This CDR3 spans 14 amino acids. Trimming pared 7 bases from V and 1 base from J, leaving 11 bases between. CDR3 loop: CASIFDRSYNEQFF. The CDR3 DNA follows: TGTGCCAGCATTTTTGACAGGTCCTACAATGAGCAGTTCTTC.

In this sample, this clonotype turned up many times. The rearrangement links TRBV6-5 to TRBJ1-2; no firm D call. The CDR3 loop spans 13 amino acids. Trimming stripped 7 bases from V and 7 bases from J, with 16 bases between. The germline V gene encodes CDR1 MNHEY and CDR2 SVGAGI. The CDR3: CASNAGGTFGYTF. CDR3 in DNA: TGTGCCAGCAACGCCGGCGGCACATTTGGCTACACCTTC.

This clonotype was observed a handful of times. CDR3 amino acids: CASSLSGTGADEQYF. CDR3 sequence (DNA): TGTGCCAGCAGCCTCTCCGGGACAGGGGCCGACGAGCAGTACTTC. The V gene is TRBV7-8, the J gene TRBJ2-7; 10 nucleotides align to TRBD1. V shed 5 bases, J shed 5 bases, and the junction held 9 bases outside the gene matches. This CDR3 has 15 residues. The germline V gene encodes CDR1 SGHVS and CDR2 FQNEAQ.

This clonotype has a handful of counts. The chain has TRBV6-2 or TRBV6-3 and TRBJ2-6; weak D call: TRBD1 (5 bases). Germline values: CDR1 MNHEY, CDR2 SVGEGT. V lost 10 bases and J 4 bases, leaving 14 bases between the germline ends. The CDR3 consists of 14 residues. The CDR3 nucleotides are TGTGCCACTCGCCCAGGGTACGGGGCCAACGTCCTGACTTTC. Amino acids: CATRPGYGANVLTF.

This clonotype has ten or more counts. The chain links TRBV29-1 to TRBJ2-3; D call uncertain. V dropped 8 bases and J dropped 1 base, with 4 bases sitting between them. Looked up from germline, CDR1 is SQVTM and CDR2 is ANQGSEA. CDR3 size: 10 residues. Here the CDR3 DNA reads TGCAGCTCACGCACAGATACGCAGTATTTT. It translates to CSSRTDTQYF.

This clonotype was observed a handful of times. The chain is built from TRBV11-2 and TRBJ2-2, with TRBD1 matching over 8 bases. This CDR3 has 14 amino acids. The trim removed 6 bases at V and 7 bases at J, leaving 7 bases unmatched. Germline CDR1 is SGHAT and CDR2 is FQNNGV. CDR3 nucleotides: TGTGCCAGCAGGGGACAGGAGAGGAGCGGGGAGCTGTTTTTT. It codes for CASRGQERSGELFF.

This clonotype was detected only a few times. This sequence joins TRBV29-1 and TRBJ2-3; D is uncertain. The length of the CDR3 is 13 residues. Germline CDR1 and CDR2: SQVTM and ANQGSEA. The germline V and J ends were trimmed by 5 bases and 0 bases, with 9 bases remaining between them. The CDR3 spells CSVPGPSTDTQYF. The CDR3 region has the DNA TGCAGCGTTCCAGGCCCTAGCACAGATACGCAGTATTTT.

This clonotype was counted many times. The CDR3 DNA is TGCAGCGTTGATTTAGACACACCCACCGGGGAGCTGTTTTTT. This encodes CSVDLDTPTGELFF. V usage is TRBV29-1 and J usage is TRBJ2-2; D not resolved. CDR3 size: 14 residues. Trimming took 3 bases from V and 4 from J, leaving 12 bases between them. CDR1 is SQVTM and CDR2 is ANQGSEA in the germline V gene.

This clonotype was seen at least ten times. The V and J genes are TRBV6-1 and TRBJ2-1, with D tentatively TRBD2 (5 bases). V shed 4 bases and J shed 6 bases, with 16 bases lying between them. CDR1 and CDR2 (germline): MNHNS, SASEGT. The CDR3 is made up of 15 amino acids. CDR3: CASSVRLNAGNEQFF. As DNA, the CDR3 is TGTGCCAGCAGTGTCCGGCTTAACGCGGGCAATGAGCAGTTCTTC.

CDR3: CATSQKGTGIYGYTF. CDR3 in DNA: TGTGCCACCAGTCAGAAGGGGACAGGGATCTATGGCTACACCTTC. The chain is built from TRBV24-1 and TRBJ1-2; 9 positions match TRBD1. J lost 4 bases, V lost 6 bases, and 8 bases had no gene match. This CDR3 comprises 15 residues. From germline, CDR1 is KGHDR and CDR2 SFDVKD.